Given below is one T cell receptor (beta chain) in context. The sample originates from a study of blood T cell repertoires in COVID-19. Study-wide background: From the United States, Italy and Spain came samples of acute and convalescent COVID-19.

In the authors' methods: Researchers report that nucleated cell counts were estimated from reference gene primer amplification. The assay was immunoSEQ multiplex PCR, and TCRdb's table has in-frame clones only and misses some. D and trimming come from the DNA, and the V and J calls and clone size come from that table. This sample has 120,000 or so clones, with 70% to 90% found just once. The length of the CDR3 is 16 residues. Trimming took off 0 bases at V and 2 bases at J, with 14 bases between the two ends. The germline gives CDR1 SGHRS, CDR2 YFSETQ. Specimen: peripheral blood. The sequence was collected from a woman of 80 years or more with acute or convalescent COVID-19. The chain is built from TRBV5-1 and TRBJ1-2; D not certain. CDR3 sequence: CASSLEVANYNYGYTF. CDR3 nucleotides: TGCGCCAGCAGCTTGGAAGTCGCGAACTACAACTATGGCTACACCTTC.